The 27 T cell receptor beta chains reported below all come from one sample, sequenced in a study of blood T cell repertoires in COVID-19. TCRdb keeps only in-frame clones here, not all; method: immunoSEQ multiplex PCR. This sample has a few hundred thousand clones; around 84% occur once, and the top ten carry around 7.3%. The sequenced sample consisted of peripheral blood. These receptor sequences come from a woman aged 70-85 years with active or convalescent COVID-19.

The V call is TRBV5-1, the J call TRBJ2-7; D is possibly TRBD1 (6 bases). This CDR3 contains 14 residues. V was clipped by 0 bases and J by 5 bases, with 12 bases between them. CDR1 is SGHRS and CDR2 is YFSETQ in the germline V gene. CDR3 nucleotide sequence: TGCGCCAGCAGCTTGGGACAGGTAAAAGACGAGCAGTACTTC. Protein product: CASSLGQVKDEQYF.

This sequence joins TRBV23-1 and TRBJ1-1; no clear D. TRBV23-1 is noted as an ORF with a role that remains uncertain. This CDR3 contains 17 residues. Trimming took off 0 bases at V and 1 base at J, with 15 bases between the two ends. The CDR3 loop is CASSQSNRPGGNTEAFF. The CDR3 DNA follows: TGCGCCAGCAGTCAATCAAATCGTCCAGGAGGGAACACTGAAGCTTTCTTT.

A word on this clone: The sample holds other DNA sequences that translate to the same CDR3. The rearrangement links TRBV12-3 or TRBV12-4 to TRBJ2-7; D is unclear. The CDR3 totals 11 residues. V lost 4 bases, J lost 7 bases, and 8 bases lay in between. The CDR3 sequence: CASSSLLEQYF. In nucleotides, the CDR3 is TGTGCCAGCAGTTCCCTCCTTGAGCAGTACTTC.

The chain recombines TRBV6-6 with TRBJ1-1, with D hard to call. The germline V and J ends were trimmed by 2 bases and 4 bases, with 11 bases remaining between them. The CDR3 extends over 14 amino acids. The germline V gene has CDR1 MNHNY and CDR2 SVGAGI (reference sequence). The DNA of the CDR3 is TGTGCCAGCAGTTACGAGGGCATGGGCACTGAAGCTTTCTTT. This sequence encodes CASSYEGMGTEAFF.

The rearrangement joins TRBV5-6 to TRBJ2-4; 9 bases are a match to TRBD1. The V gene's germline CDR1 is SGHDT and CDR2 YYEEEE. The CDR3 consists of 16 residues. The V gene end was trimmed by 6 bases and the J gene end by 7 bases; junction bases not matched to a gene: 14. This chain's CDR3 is CASKVGTGLNWNIQYF. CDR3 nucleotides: TGTGCCAGCAAGGTCGGGACAGGGTTGAATTGGAACATTCAGTACTTC.

The CDR3 here is CASSQLRQAANYGYTF. The CDR3, as DNA: TGCGCCAGCAGCCAATTAAGGCAGGCAGCTAACTATGGCTACACCTTC. The chain recombines TRBV4-3 with TRBJ1-2; D gene ambiguous. From germline, CDR1 is LGHNA and CDR2 YSLEER. Trimming took 2 bases from V and 0 from J, leaving 13 bases between them. This CDR3 is built from 16 residues.

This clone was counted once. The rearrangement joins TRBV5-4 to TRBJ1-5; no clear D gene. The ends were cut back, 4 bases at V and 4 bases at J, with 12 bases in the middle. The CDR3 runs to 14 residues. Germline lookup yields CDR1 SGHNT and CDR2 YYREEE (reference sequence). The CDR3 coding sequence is TGTGCCAGCAGCCTTGCGGGTGGTAATCAGCCCCAGCATTTT. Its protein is CASSLAGGNQPQHF.

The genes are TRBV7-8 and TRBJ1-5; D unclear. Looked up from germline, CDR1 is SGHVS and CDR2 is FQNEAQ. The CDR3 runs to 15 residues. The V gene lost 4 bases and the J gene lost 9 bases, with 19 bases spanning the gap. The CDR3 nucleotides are TGTGCCAGCAGCTACCAGGCAGGCATAAACCGGCCCCAGCATTTT. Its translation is CASSYQAGINRPQHF.

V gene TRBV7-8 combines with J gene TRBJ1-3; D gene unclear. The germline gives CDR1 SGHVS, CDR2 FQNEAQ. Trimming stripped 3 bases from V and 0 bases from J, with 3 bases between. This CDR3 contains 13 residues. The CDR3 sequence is CASSLSSGNTIYF. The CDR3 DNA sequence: TGTGCCAGCAGCTTGAGCTCTGGAAACACCATATATTTT.

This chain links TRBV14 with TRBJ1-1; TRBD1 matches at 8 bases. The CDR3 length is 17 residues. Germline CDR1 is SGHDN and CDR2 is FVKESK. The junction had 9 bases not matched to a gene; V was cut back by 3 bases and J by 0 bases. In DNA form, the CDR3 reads TGTGCCAGCAGCCACGCAGGGGGCAATAGAATGAACACTGAAGCTTTCTTT. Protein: CASSHAGGNRMNTEAFF.

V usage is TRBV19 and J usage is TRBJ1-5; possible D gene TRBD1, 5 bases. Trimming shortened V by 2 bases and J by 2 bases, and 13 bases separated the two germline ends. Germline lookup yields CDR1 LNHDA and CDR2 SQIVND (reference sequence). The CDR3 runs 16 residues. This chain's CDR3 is CASSIWGVSGNQPQHF. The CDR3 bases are TGTGCCAGTAGTATATGGGGGGTAAGCGGCAATCAGCCCCAGCATTTT.

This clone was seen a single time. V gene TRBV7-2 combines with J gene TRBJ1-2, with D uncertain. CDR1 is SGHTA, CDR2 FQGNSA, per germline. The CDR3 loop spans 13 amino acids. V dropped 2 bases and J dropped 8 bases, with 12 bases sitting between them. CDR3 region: CASSLQREVGYTF. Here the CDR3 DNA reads TGTGCCAGCAGCTTACAAAGGGAGGTCGGCTACACCTTC.

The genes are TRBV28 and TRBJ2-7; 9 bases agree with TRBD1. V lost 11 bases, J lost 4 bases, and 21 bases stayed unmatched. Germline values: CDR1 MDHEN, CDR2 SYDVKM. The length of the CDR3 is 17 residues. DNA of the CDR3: TGTGCCTCGAACAGTCCAGCGCCGGGACAGGGACGATACGAGCAGTACTTC. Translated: CASNSPAPGQGRYEQYF.

CDR3 amino acids: CASSDSDRVYSPLHF. CDR3 nucleotides: TGTGCCAGCAGTGATTCGGACAGGGTATATTCACCCCTCCACTTT. The chain joins TRBV6-1 to TRBJ1-6; the match to TRBD1 covers 8 bases. The CDR3 consists of 15 residues. The germline gives CDR1 MNHNS, CDR2 SASEGT. V shed 3 bases, J shed 8 bases, and the junction held 6 bases outside the gene matches.

As DNA, the CDR3 is TGTGCCAGCAGTTCCCTAGGACTAGCGGGGGGTATCTACAATGAGCAGTTCTTC. Encoded protein: CASSSLGLAGGIYNEQFF. V and J are TRBV28 and TRBJ2-1; 14 nucleotides agree with TRBD2. V shed 4 bases and J 3 bases; nucleotides not matched to a gene: 8. Germline V CDR1 and CDR2: MDHEN, SYDVKM. The CDR3 has 18 residues.

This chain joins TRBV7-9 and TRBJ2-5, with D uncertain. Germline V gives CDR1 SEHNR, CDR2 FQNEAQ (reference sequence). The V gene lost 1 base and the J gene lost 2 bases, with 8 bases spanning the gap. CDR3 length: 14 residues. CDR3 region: CASSLEAEQETQYF. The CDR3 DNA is TGTGCCAGCAGCTTAGAGGCGGAACAAGAGACCCAGTACTTC. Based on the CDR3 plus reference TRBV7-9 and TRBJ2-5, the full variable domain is DTGVSQNPRHKITKRGQNVTFRCDPISEHNRLYWYRQTLGQGPEFLTYFQNEAQLEKSRLLSDRFSAERPKGSFSTLEIQRTEQGDSAMYLCASSLEAEQETQYFGPGTRLLVL.

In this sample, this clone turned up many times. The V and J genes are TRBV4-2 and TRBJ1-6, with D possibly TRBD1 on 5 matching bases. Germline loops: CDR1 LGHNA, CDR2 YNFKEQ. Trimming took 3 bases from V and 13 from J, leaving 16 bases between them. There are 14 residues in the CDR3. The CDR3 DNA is TGTGCCAGCAGCCAGGGACTCCGCTCCGTTCCCCTCCACTTT. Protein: CASSQGLRSVPLHF.

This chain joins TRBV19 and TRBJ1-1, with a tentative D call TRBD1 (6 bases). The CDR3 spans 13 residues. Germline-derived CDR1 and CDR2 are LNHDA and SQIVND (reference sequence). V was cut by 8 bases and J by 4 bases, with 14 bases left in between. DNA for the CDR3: TGTGCCAGTGGTAAAGACAGGTTCACTGAAGCTTTCTTT. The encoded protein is CASGKDRFTEAFF.

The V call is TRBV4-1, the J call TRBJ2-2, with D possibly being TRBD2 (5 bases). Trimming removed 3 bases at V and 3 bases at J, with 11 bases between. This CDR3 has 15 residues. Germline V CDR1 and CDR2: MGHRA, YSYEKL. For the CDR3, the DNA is TGCGCCAGCAGCCACCTTCCAGCGGACACCGGGGAGCTGTTTTTT. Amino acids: CASSHLPADTGELFF.

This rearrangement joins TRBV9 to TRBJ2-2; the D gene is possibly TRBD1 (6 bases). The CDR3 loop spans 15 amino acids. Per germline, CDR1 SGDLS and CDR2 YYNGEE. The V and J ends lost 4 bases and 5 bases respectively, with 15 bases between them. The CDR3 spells CASSRSGVSTGELFF. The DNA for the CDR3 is TGTGCCAGCAGCAGATCAGGGGTTTCGACCGGGGAGCTGTTTTTT. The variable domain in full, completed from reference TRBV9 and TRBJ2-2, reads DSGVTQTPKHLITATGQRVTLRCSPRSGDLSVYWYQQSLDQGLQFLIQYYNGEERAKGNILERFSAQQFPDLHSELNLSSLELGDSALYFCASSRSGVSTGELFFGEGSRLTVL.

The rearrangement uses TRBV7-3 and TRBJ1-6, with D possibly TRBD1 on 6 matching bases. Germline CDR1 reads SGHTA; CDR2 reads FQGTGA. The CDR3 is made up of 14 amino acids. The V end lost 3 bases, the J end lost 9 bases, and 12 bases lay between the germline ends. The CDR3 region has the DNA TGTGCCAGCAGCTTCGGGGACACCGGTTCACCCCTCCACTTT. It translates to CASSFGDTGSPLHF.

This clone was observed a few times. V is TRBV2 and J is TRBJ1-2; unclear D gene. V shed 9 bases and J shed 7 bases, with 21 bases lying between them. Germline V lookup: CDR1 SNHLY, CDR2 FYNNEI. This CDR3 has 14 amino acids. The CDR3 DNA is TGTGCCAGTAGAGGGAATTCAGAGTCGGGTGGCTACACCTTC. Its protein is CASRGNSESGGYTF.

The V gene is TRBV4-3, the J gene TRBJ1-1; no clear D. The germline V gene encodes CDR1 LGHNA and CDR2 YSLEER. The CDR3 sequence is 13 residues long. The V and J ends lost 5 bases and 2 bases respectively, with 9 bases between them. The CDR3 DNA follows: TGCGCCAGCAGCTATTACTTTAACACTGAAGCTTTCTTT. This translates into CASSYYFNTEAFF.

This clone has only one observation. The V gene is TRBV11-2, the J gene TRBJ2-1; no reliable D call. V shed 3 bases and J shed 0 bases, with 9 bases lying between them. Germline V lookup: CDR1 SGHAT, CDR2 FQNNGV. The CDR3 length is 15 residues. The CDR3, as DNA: TGTGCCAGCAGCTTTGGTCCGAGCTCCTACAATGAGCAGTTCTTC. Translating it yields CASSFGPSSYNEQFF.

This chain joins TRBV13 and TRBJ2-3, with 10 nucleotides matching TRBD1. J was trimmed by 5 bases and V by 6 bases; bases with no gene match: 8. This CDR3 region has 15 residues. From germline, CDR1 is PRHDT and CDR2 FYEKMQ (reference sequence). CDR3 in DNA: TGTGCCAGCAGGGAAGGACAGGGGGGTAGAGATACGCAGTATTTT. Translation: CASREGQGGRDTQYF.

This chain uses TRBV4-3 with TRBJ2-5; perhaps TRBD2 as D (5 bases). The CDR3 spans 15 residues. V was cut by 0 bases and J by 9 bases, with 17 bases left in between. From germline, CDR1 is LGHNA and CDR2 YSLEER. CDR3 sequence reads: CASSQEKWAGGSQYF. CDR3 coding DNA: TGCGCCAGCAGCCAAGAAAAGTGGGCGGGTGGGTCCCAGTACTTC.

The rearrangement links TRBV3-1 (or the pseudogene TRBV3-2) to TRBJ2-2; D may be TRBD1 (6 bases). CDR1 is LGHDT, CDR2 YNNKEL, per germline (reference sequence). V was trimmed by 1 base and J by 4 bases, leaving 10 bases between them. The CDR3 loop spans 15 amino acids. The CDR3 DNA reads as TGTGCCAGCAGCCAAGGGACAGCGAGCACCGGGGAGCTGTTTTTT. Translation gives CASSQGTASTGELFF.